This TCR beta chain was retrieved from a study of CXCR3-negative and CXCR3-positive naive CD8 T cells. Via 5' RACE with UMI labels, TRB cDNA libraries were prepared. Using the 5' RACE reads, TCRdb records one entry per CDR3 protein without DNA. The sample's table shows 70,000 to 95,000 distinct CDR3 sequences. The CDR3 length is 14 residues. This sequence was found in a human donor in good health. Some clones in this sample may be carry-over from other donors' samples. The chain combines TRBV12-3 or TRBV12-4 with TRBJ2-7. The material sequenced was naive CXCR3- CD8+ T cells from blood. Subset of the sample: CD45RO-CCR7+CD27+CD95- naive CD8+ T cells lacking CXCR3 (TNR3-). The CDR3 loop reads CASSLTELSYEQYF.